This T cell receptor beta chain was profiled in a study of T-cell reconstitution after alpha-beta-depleted transplantation in children. Points from the study as a whole: At one year after transplant, newly produced T cells mostly accounted for T-cell counts and diversity. The origin of high day-60 TCRbeta diversity in some patients lay in surviving recipient T cells and thymic progenitors. By about two months after transplant, alpha-beta T cells reportedly arose from several hundred graft clones that had expanded.

Library preparation (for TCRbeta) was performed with unique molecular identifiers. TCRdb analysed the PCR reads with MiXCR anew, one entry per CDR3 protein. The sample has about 980,000 distinct CDR3 sequences; roughly 29% are singletons. Remarks on this clonotype: As yet, its antigen is unknown.

The germline CDR1 and CDR2 sequences are ENHRY and SYGVKD. This CDR3 comprises 13 residues. Trimming left V 4 bases short and J 7 bases short, with 13 bases between. The rearrangement links TRBV10-3 to TRBJ1-2; D might be TRBD1 (5 bases). Sequencing was performed on PBMCs, mostly from graft donor cells, taken 360 days after TCRalphabeta/CD19-depleted stem cell transplant. This TCR derives from a boy under two years old who had a stem cell transplant for SCID, so the T cells may come from the graft donor. Here the CDR3 DNA reads TGTGCCATCAGTGTGGAGCAGGGAGGTGGCTACACCTTC. As protein: CAISVEQGGGYTF.